What follows is one TCR beta chain and its context. V dropped 4 bases and J dropped 3 bases, with 9 bases sitting between them. Germline CDR1 reads SNHLY; CDR2 reads FYNNEI. The CDR3 is made up of 13 amino acids. Primers: 60 Vbeta forward and 13 Jbeta reverse. The assay was immunoSEQ multiplex PCR, and TCRdb's table has in-frame clones only and misses some. This table has over 95,000 clones, approximately 80% appearing once. These data are taken from a study of cytomegalovirus exposure and HLA in healthy donors. The sequence was collected from a woman aged 30 to 39 in good health and CMV-seropositive. Sequencing was performed on PBMCs. The chain links TRBV2 to TRBJ1-1; no reliable D call. CDR3 amino acids: CASSGRSDTEAFF. The CDR3 nucleotides read TGTGCCAGCAGTGGAAGATCGGACACTGAAGCTTTCTTT.